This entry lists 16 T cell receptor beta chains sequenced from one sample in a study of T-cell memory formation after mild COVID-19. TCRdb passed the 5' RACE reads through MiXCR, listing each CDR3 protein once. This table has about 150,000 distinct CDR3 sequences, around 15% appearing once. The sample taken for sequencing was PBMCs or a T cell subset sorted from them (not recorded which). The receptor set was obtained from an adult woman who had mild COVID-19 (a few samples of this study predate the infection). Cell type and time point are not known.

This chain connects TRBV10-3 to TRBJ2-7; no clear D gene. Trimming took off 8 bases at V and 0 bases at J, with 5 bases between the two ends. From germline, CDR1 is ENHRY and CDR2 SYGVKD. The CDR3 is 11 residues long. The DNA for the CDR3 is TGTGCCATCGGAGACTCCTACGAGCAGTACTTC. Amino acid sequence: CAIGDSYEQYF.

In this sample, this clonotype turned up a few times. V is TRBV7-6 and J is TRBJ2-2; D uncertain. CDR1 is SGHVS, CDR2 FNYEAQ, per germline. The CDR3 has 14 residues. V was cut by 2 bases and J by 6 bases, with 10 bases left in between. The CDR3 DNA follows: TGTGCCAGCAGCTTACTAGTAAATCCCGGGGAGCTGTTTTTT. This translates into CASSLLVNPGELFF.

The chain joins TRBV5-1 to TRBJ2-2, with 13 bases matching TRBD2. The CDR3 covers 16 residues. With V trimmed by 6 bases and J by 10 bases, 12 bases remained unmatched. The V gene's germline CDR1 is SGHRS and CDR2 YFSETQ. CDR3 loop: CASTEGLAGQLLELFF. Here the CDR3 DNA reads TGCGCCAGCACCGAGGGACTAGCGGGACAGCTGTTGGAGCTGTTTTTT.

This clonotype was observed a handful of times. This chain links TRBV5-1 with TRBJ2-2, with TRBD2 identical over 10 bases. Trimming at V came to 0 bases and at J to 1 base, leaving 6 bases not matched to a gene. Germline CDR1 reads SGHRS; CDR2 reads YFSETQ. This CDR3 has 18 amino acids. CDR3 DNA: TGCGCCAGCAGCTTGGCCCTAGCGGGGGCCCAGAACACCGGGGAGCTGTTTTTT. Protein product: CASSLALAGAQNTGELFF.

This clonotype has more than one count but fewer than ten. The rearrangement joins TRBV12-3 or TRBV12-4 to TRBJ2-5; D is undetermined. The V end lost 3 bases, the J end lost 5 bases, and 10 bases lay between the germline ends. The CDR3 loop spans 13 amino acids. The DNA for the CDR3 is TGTGCCAGCAGTTTGGTAGGGCTTGAGACCCAGTACTTC. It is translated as CASSLVGLETQYF.

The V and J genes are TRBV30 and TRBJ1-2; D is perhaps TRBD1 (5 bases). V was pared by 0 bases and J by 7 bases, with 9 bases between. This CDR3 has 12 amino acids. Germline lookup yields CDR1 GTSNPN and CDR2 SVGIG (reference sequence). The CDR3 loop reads CAWSVQQAGYTF. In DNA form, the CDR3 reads TGTGCCTGGAGTGTACAACAGGCTGGCTACACCTTC.

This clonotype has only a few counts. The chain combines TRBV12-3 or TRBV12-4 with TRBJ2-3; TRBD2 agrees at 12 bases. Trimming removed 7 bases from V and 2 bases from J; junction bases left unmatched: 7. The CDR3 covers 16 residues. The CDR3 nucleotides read TGTGCCAGCACCACTAGCGGGGGGCCCTCCACAGATACGCAGTATTTT. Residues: CASTTSGGPSTDTQYF.

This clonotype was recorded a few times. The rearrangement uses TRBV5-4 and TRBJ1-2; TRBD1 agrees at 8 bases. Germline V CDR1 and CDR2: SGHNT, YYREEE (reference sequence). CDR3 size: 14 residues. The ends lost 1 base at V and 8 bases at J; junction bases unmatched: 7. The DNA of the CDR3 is TGTGCCAGCAGCTTGCAGGGGGCGCTTTACGGCTACACCTTC. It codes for CASSLQGALYGYTF.

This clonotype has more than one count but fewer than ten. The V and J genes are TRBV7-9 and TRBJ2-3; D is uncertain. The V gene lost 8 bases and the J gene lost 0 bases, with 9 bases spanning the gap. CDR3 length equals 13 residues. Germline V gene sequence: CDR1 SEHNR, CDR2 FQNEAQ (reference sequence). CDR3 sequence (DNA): TGTGCCAGCTCGGCAGCTAGCACAGATACGCAGTATTTT. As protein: CASSAASTDTQYF.

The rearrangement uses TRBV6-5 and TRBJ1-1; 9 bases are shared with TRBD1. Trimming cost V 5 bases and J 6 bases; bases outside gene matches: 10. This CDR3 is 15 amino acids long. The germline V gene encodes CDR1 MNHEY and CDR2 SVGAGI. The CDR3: CASSTLDRGKSEAFF. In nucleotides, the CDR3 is TGTGCCAGCAGTACCCTTGACAGGGGGAAGTCTGAAGCTTTCTTT.

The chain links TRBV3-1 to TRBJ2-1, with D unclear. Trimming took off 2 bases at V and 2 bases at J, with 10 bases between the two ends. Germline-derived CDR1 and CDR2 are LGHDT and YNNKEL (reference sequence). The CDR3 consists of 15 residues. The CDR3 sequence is CASSQSTRPYNEQFF. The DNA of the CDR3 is TGTGCCAGCAGCCAATCGACCAGGCCCTACAATGAGCAGTTCTTC.

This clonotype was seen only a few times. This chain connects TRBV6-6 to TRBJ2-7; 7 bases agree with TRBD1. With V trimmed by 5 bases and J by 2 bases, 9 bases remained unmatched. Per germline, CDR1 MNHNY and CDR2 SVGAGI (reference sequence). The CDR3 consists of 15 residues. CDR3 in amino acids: CASSPGQELPYEQYF. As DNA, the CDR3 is TGTGCCAGCAGTCCCGGACAGGAGCTCCCCTACGAGCAGTACTTC.

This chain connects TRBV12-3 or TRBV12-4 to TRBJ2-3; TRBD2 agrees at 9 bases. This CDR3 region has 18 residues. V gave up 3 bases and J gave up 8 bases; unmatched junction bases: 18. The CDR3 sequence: CASSFVPGGGRDKGTQYF. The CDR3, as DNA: TGTGCCAGCAGTTTCGTCCCGGGAGGCGGGAGGGACAAGGGTACGCAGTATTTT.

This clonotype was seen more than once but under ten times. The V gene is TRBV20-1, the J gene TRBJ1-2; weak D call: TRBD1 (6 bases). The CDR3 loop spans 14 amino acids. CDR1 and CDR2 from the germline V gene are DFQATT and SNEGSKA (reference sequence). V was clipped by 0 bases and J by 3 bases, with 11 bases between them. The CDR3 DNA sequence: TGCAGTGCTAGAGATACCCAGGGGTACTATGGCTACACCTTC. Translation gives CSARDTQGYYGYTF.

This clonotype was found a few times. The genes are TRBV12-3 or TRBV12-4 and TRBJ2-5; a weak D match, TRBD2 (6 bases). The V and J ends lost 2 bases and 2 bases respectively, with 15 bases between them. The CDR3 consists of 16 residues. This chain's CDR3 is CASSLRAGRVQETQYF. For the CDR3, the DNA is TGTGCCAGCAGTTTACGAGCGGGCCGAGTTCAAGAGACCCAGTACTTC.

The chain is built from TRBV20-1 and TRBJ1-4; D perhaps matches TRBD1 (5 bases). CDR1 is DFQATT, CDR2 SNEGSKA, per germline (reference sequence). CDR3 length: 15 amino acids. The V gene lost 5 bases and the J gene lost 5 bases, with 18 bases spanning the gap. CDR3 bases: TGCAGTGCTCGTAATACAGGACCCCTGAATGAAAAACTGTTTTTT. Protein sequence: CSARNTGPLNEKLFF.